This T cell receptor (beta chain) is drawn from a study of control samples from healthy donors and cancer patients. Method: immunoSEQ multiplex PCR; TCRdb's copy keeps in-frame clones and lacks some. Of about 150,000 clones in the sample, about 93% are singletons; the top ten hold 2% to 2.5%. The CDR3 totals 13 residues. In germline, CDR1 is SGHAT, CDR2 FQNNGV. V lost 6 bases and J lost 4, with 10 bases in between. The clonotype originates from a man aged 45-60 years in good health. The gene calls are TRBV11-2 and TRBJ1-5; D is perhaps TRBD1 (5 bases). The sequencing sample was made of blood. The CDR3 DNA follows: TGTGCCAGCAGTCGGGGGTCGAATCAGCCCCAGCATTTT. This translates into CASSRGSNQPQHF. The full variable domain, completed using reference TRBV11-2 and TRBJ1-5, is EAGVAQSPRYKIIEKRQSVAFWCNPISGHATLYWYQQILGQGPKLLIQFQNNGVVDDSQLPKDRFSAERLKGVDSTLKIQPAKLEDSAVYLCASSRGSNQPQHFGDGTRLSIL.